These 23 T cell receptor beta chains were sequenced from one sample in a study of naive and memory T cell subsets. Both TRBC1 and TRBC2 were covered by a beta constant-region primer of two equimolar oligonucleotides. Nested alpha and beta constant-region primers with the SP2 primer drove four PCR rounds on ligated cDNA. TCRdb re-called the UMI-ligation and nested PCR reads through MiXCR, storing one row per CDR3 protein. The sample yields roughly 150,000 distinct CDR3 sequences, 20% to 25% seen once. Study results and caveats: Naive repertoires, especially CD8, held a few larger clonotypes, possibly memory cells re-expressing CD45RA.

Antigen specificity for these receptors is unknown. Material: naive CD4+ T cells from blood. The receptors stem from a human donor in good health.

This sequence joins TRBV28 and TRBJ1-1; unclear D gene. Between the trimmed V and J ends, which lost 2 bases and 7 bases, there was a span of 14 bases. Germline-derived CDR1 and CDR2 are MDHEN and SYDVKM. The CDR3 is 14 residues long. In nucleotides, the CDR3 is TGTGCCAGCAGTTTAGAGGTCCGGGCATTTGAAGCTTTCTTT. It codes for CASSLEVRAFEAFF.

This chain joins TRBV28 and TRBJ2-7; D assignment may be TRBD1 or TRBD2 (5 bases each). V was pared by 2 bases and J by 0 bases, with 29 bases between. Looked up from germline, CDR1 is MDHEN and CDR2 is SYDVKM. The CDR3 is 21 residues long. Written as DNA, the CDR3 is TGTGCCAGCAGTTTAATCGGGGCACGTCAGGACCAAGGACTGATCTCCTACGAGCAGTACTTC. Translated, it gives CASSLIGARQDQGLISYEQYF.

V usage is TRBV28 and J usage is TRBJ1-2; D gene uncertain. The CDR3 is 13 residues long. The V and J ends lost 7 bases and 4 bases respectively, with 13 bases between them. Germline-derived CDR1 and CDR2 are MDHEN and SYDVKM. DNA of the CDR3: TGTGCCAGCAAAATACCAGGAACCTATGGCTACACCTTC. As protein: CASKIPGTYGYTF.

This clonotype was seen a few times. The chain recombines TRBV15 with TRBJ2-1; D not resolved. V dropped 0 bases and J dropped 4 bases, with 7 bases sitting between them. This CDR3 contains 14 residues. Germline CDR1 reads LNHNV; CDR2 reads YYDKDF (reference sequence). The CDR3 spells CATSRDPLYNEQFF. CDR3 nucleotide sequence: TGTGCCACCAGCAGAGATCCACTTTACAATGAGCAGTTCTTC.

The genes are TRBV7-6 and TRBJ2-7; D gene ambiguous. The germline V and J ends were trimmed by 4 bases and 3 bases, with 7 bases remaining between them. The CDR3 is 12 amino acids. Per germline, CDR1 SGHVS and CDR2 FNYEAQ. The CDR3 loop is CASSSNYYEQYF. The CDR3, as DNA: TGTGCCAGCAGCTCCAATTACTACGAGCAGTACTTC.

This clonotype was found once. The rearrangement links TRBV28 to TRBJ1-2; 10 bases map to TRBD1. This CDR3 region has 15 residues. Unmatched junction bases numbered 11, after V lost 5 bases and J lost 8 bases. Germline V gene sequence: CDR1 MDHEN, CDR2 SYDVKM. The CDR3 sequence is CASSGLTGGAGGYTF. CDR3 DNA sequence: TGTGCCAGCAGTGGACTGACAGGGGGCGCTGGCGGCTACACCTTC.

The V and J genes are TRBV28 and TRBJ2-6, with D possibly TRBD1 on 6 matching bases. The CDR3 runs to 18 residues. Germline loops: CDR1 MDHEN, CDR2 SYDVKM. V lost 1 base, J lost 4 bases, and 17 bases lay in between. In DNA form, the CDR3 reads TGTGCCAGCAGTTTATCTTTGACAGGAATAAAGGGGGCCAACGTCCTGACTTTC. It yields the protein CASSLSLTGIKGANVLTF.

This chain connects TRBV19 to TRBJ1-6; perhaps TRBD1 as D (5 bases). V dropped 4 bases and J dropped 6 bases, with 13 bases sitting between them. CDR1 is LNHDA and CDR2 is SQIVND in the germline V gene (reference sequence). This CDR3 contains 15 residues. The CDR3 DNA reads as TGTGCCAGTAGTACCACCAGAGGGGCTAATTCACCCCTCCACTTT. It specifies CASSTTRGANSPLHF.

The genes are TRBV2 and TRBJ2-5; no clear D gene. Trimming took 2 bases from V and 4 from J, leaving 11 bases between them. CDR3 size: 14 residues. The V gene's germline CDR1 is SNHLY and CDR2 FYNNEI. The CDR3 DNA sequence: TGTGCCAGCAGTGAATGGGTAGATCGAGAGACCCAGTACTTC. Protein product: CASSEWVDRETQYF.

V is TRBV28 and J is TRBJ1-5; D possibly corresponds to TRBD1 (6 bases). Looked up from germline, CDR1 is MDHEN and CDR2 is SYDVKM. The CDR3 is 15 residues long. With 6 bases removed from V and 2 bases from J, the gap between germline ends came to 14 bases. CDR3 DNA: TGTGCCAGCAGCGGCGGGGGCGCCGGCAATCAGCCCCAGCATTTT. Translation gives CASSGGGAGNQPQHF.

This clonotype appeared a few times. The chain has TRBV10-3 and TRBJ2-7; 7 bases are shared with TRBD1. V gave up 8 bases and J gave up 4 bases; unmatched junction bases: 8. The CDR3 is made up of 13 amino acids. Germline CDR1 ENHRY, CDR2 SYGVKD. The CDR3 bases are TGTGCCATCCTAAGGCAGGGGGAATACGAGCAGTACTTC. Protein: CAILRQGEYEQYF.

This clonotype has only a few counts. The chain combines TRBV20-1 with TRBJ2-7, with 10 positions matching TRBD2. Germline V gene data show CDR1 as DFQATT and CDR2 as SNEGSKA (reference sequence). The V gene end was trimmed by 5 bases and the J gene end by 2 bases; junction bases not matched to a gene: 6. The CDR3 is 14 amino acids. CDR3 protein: CSASAGGPTYEQYF. The CDR3 nucleotides read TGCAGTGCTTCAGCGGGAGGGCCCACCTACGAGCAGTACTTC.

This clonotype was recorded many times. The chain carries TRBV29-1 and TRBJ2-1; TRBD2 matches 9 bases. The CDR3 has 13 residues. V dropped 3 bases and J dropped 8; count of bases not matched to a gene: 5. Germline V gene data show CDR1 as SQVTM and CDR2 as ANQGSEA. DNA of the CDR3: TGCAGCGTTGAGCGGGAGGGTGGCGATGAGCAGTTCTTC. As protein: CSVEREGGDEQFF.

This clonotype occurred many times. V usage is TRBV6-2 or TRBV6-3 and J usage is TRBJ2-1; 7 positions agree with TRBD2. The CDR3 covers 15 residues. Germline V gives CDR1 MNHEY, CDR2 SVGEGT. V lost 8 bases to trimming and J lost 5 bases; unmatched junction nucleotides: 12. Here the CDR3 DNA reads TGTGCCAGCCGCAACGCCAGGCTAGCGGACAATGAGCAGTTCTTC. As protein: CASRNARLADNEQFF.

V and J are TRBV10-3 and TRBJ2-7; 11 bases are a match to TRBD2. With 6 bases clipped from V and 2 bases from J, the junction kept 12 bases outside the gene matches. The V gene's germline CDR1 is ENHRY and CDR2 SYGVKD. The CDR3 is 17 amino acids. The CDR3 loop is CAISETSGAWGAYEQYF. The CDR3 DNA reads as TGTGCCATCAGCGAGACTAGCGGGGCCTGGGGTGCCTACGAGCAGTACTTC.

This clonotype has a count of ten or more. The CDR3 region has the DNA TGTGCCAGCAGTTACCCGGCAGGGATCACAGATACGCAGTATTTT. Protein product: CASSYPAGITDTQYF. The V call is TRBV6-2 or TRBV6-3, the J call TRBJ2-3, with a possible D match to TRBD1 (5 bases). Deletions cut 2 bases from V and 2 bases from J, with 11 bases between. Germline V gives CDR1 MNHEY, CDR2 SVGEGT. This CDR3 contains 15 residues.

This clonotype was detected only a few times. The chain employs TRBV29-1 and TRBJ2-7; the match to TRBD2 covers 10 bases. V was clipped by 7 bases and J by 0 bases; unmatched bases: 6. The CDR3 totals 14 residues. Germline V gives CDR1 SQVTM, CDR2 ANQGSEA. The CDR3 DNA sequence: TGCAGCGCTCTAACTAGCGGGGTCTCCTACGAGCAGTACTTC. Translated, it gives CSALTSGVSYEQYF.

The CDR3, as DNA: TGTGCCAGCAGCGGGACAGCATTTGAAGCTTTCTTT. Amino acids: CASSGTAFEAFF. J is TRBJ1-1 and V is TRBV6-2 or TRBV6-3; the match to TRBD1 covers 7 bases. CDR1 is MNHEY and CDR2 is SVGEGT in the germline V gene. CDR3 size: 12 residues. The J segment lost 7 bases and the V segment lost 6 bases, leaving 5 bases of the junction unmatched.

This clonotype appeared many times. V usage is TRBV6-6 and J usage is TRBJ2-7, with D maybe TRBD2 (5 bases). V lost 7 bases to trimming and J lost 0 bases, with 13 bases between them. CDR3 size: 14 residues. Per germline, CDR1 MNHNY and CDR2 SVGAGI (reference sequence). The CDR3 bases are TGTGCCAGCACCCTTGGACTGATCTCCTACGAGCAGTACTTC. Its translation is CASTLGLISYEQYF.

Many counts were recorded for this clonotype. The chain has TRBV19 and TRBJ2-1, with 10 bases identical to TRBD2. In germline, CDR1 is LNHDA, CDR2 SQIVND (reference sequence). The trim removed 2 bases at V and 3 bases at J, leaving 4 bases unmatched. The CDR3 runs 16 residues. The CDR3 DNA sequence: TGTGCCAGTAGTATATATAGGACTAGCGGCTACAATGAGCAGTTCTTC. Residues: CASSIYRTSGYNEQFF.

J is TRBJ2-1 and V is TRBV20-1, with D hard to call. The CDR3 has 11 amino acids. The V and J ends lost 3 bases and 9 bases respectively, with 9 bases between them. Germline CDR1 DFQATT, CDR2 SNEGSKA (reference sequence). The CDR3: CSASPSSEQFF. The CDR3 DNA follows: TGCAGTGCTAGCCCTAGTAGTGAGCAGTTCTTC.

The rearrangement uses TRBV29-1 and TRBJ2-1; D is perhaps TRBD2 (6 bases). V gave up 7 bases and J gave up 0 bases, with 16 bases separating them. The CDR3 loop spans 15 amino acids. Germline values: CDR1 SQVTM, CDR2 ANQGSEA. The CDR3 loop reads CSGEPVGGSYNEQFF. DNA for the CDR3: TGCAGCGGAGAGCCGGTCGGGGGCTCCTACAATGAGCAGTTCTTC.

This clonotype was counted many times. The V call is TRBV5-8, the J call TRBJ2-2; 9 bases line up with TRBD1. V lost 4 bases, J lost 7 bases, and 8 bases stayed unmatched. CDR3 length: 15 amino acids. Germline-derived CDR1 and CDR2 are SGHTS and YDEGEE. CDR3 in amino acids: CASSATGGRIGELFF. The CDR3 DNA sequence: TGTGCCAGCAGCGCGACAGGGGGTCGTATCGGGGAGCTGTTTTTT.